This T cell receptor beta chain was documented in a study of neurological immune-mediated disorders. Whole-study results and caveats: The most TCR clonal expansion was seen in HTLV-1-associated myelopathy, and the least was seen in multiple sclerosis, which fell below healthy controls.

The authors produced cDNA by 5'RACE using 10-nucleotide random UMIs. TCRdb used MiXCR to reprocess the 5' RACE reads, holding one entry per CDR3 protein. The table lists 45,000 to 50,000 distinct CDR3 sequences, roughly 4% of them singletons. The CDR3 loop spans 11 amino acids. Deletions cut 5 bases from V and 2 bases from J, with 5 bases between. Germline CDR1 reads DFQATT; CDR2 reads SNEGSKA (reference sequence). Many counts were recorded for this clonotype. Its antigen is currently unknown. The receptor's source is a woman aged 60 to 75 with multiple sclerosis. This chain uses TRBV20-1 with TRBJ2-3; D is undetermined. The source material was PBMCs. The CDR3 sequence: CSAVYTDTQYF. In nucleotides, the CDR3 is TGCAGTGCTGTATACACAGATACGCAGTATTTT.